Sequencing of this TCR beta chain was carried out in a study of T cells in Graves' hyperthyroidism and ophthalmopathy. This clonotype was picked up a small number of times. The CDR3 extends over 19 amino acids. Germline-derived CDR1 and CDR2 are LGHDT and YNNKEL (reference sequence). The V gene end was trimmed by 4 bases and the J gene end by 4 bases; junction bases not matched to a gene: 17. TCR beta CDR3 region amplification was performed from RNA transcripts. A first-round RT-PCR of the TCR CDR3 used the HTBI primer set. One entry per CDR3 protein, called by TCRdb with MiXCR from the multiplex PCR reads. The sample lists around 300,000 distinct CDR3 sequences, about 20% seen once, with around 65% in the top ten. Each person with ophthalmopathy scored at least 3 on the Clinical Activity Score, reached NOSPECS grade 4 or higher, and had been ill under 3 months. Exclusion of patients followed from uncontrolled infection, other autoimmune disease, pregnancy or lactation.

This TCR came from a man aged 25 to 40 with Graves' ophthalmopathy. Material for sequencing was blood. The chain uses TRBV3-1 and TRBJ2-2; 8 bases are shared with TRBD2. Here the CDR3 reads CASSLTGTSVEGSTGELFF. In nucleotides, the CDR3 is TGTGCCAGCAGCCTGACCGGGACTAGTGTAGAAGGTAGCACCGGGGAGCTGTTTTTT. Filled out from reference TRBV3-1 and TRBJ2-2, the complete variable domain reads DTAVSQTPKYLVTQMGNDKSIKCEQNLGHDTMYWYKQDSKKFLKIMFSYNNKELIINETVPNRFSPKSPDKAHLNLHINSLELGDSAVYFCASSLTGTSVEGSTGELFFGEGSRLTVL.